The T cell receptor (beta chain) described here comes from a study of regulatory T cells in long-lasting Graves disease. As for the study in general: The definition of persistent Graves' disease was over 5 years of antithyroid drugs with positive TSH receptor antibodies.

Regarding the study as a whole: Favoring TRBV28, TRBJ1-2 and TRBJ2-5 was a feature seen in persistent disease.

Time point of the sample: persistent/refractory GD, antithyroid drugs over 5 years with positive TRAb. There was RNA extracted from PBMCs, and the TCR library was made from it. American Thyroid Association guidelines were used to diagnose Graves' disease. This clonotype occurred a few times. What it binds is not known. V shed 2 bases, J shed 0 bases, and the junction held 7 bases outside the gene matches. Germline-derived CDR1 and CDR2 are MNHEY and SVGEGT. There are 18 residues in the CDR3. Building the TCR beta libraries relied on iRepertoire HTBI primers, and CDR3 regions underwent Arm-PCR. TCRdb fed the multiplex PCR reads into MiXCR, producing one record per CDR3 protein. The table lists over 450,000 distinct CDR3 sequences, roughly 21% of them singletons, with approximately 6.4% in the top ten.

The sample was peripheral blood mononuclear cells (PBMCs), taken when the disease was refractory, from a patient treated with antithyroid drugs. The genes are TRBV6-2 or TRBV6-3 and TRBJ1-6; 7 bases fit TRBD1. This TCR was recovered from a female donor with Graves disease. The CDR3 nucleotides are TGTGCCAGCAGTTACACCAACGCAGGGGGCTCCTATAATTCACCCCTCCACTTT. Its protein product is CASSYTNAGGSYNSPLHF.